These 27 T cell receptor beta chains originate from one sample sequenced in a study of blood T cell repertoires in COVID-19. Here immunoSEQ multiplex PCR was the method, and the copy in TCRdb shows in-frame clones only, minus some. The table has under 350,000 clones, 85% to 90% seen once. Material for sequencing was peripheral blood. The receptors here all came from a man aged 35-49 years with acute or convalescent COVID-19.

This sequence joins TRBV7-2 and TRBJ2-3; D not resolved. V was shortened by 6 bases and J by 4 bases, with 11 bases between the two germline ends. The CDR3 contains 13 residues. CDR1 and CDR2 (germline): SGHTA, FQGNSA. In DNA, the CDR3 is TGTGCCAGCAGTTCATCTAGGTCAGATACGCAGTATTTT. Translated, it gives CASSSSRSDTQYF.

CDR3 sequence: CASSEITGFYEKLFF. The DNA for the CDR3 is TGTGCCAGCAGTGAAATTACAGGGTTTTATGAAAAACTGTTTTTT. The J gene is TRBJ1-4, the V gene TRBV6-1, with D tentatively TRBD1 (6 bases). The CDR3 sequence is 15 residues long. Germline values: CDR1 MNHNS, CDR2 SASEGT. The ends were cut back, 2 bases at V and 6 bases at J, with 13 bases in the middle.

The table lists this clone with a few counts. V and J are TRBV7-8 and TRBJ1-2; 10 positions agree with TRBD1. CDR3 length: 15 residues. Trimming at V came to 4 bases and at J to 6 bases, leaving 8 bases not matched to a gene. CDR1 is SGHVS, CDR2 FQNEAQ, per germline. This CDR3 is CASSSYLDRGNGYTF. The DNA of the CDR3 is TGTGCCAGCAGCTCGTATCTGGACAGGGGGAATGGCTACACCTTC.

This clone was observed once. The V and J genes are TRBV3-1 (or the pseudogene TRBV3-2) and TRBJ1-4; TRBD1 is a possible D gene (5 bases). The CDR3 extends over 16 amino acids. Germline V gene lookup returns CDR1 LGHDT and CDR2 YNNKEL (reference sequence). Trimming shortened V by 0 bases and J by 8 bases, and 16 bases separated the two germline ends. The CDR3 here is CASSQESGGLGEKLFF. In nucleotides, the CDR3 is TGTGCCAGCAGCCAAGAAAGCGGGGGACTTGGCGAAAAACTGTTTTTT.

V and J are TRBV10-1 and TRBJ1-2; D gene unclear. In germline, CDR1 is WNHNN, CDR2 SYGVQD (reference sequence). This CDR3 contains 9 residues. Between the trimmed V and J ends, which lost 10 bases and 8 bases, there was a span of 8 bases. The CDR3 bases are TGCGCCATGGAGAGGGGCTACACCTTC. It translates to CAMERGYTF.

The J gene is TRBJ2-7, the V gene TRBV5-1, with D possibly being TRBD1 (7 bases). The CDR3 contains 14 residues. V lost 2 bases, J lost 4 bases, and 13 bases lay in between. Germline V gene lookup returns CDR1 SGHRS and CDR2 YFSETQ. The CDR3: CASSLTTGTYEQYF. CDR3 bases: TGCGCCAGCAGCTTAACGACAGGGACTTACGAGCAGTACTTC.

The rearrangement joins TRBV11-3 to TRBJ1-1; D may be TRBD1 (5 bases). The CDR3 length is 13 residues. The V end was cut by 4 bases, the J end by 9 bases, with 15 bases between. Looked up from germline, CDR1 is SGHNT and CDR2 is YENEEA. The CDR3 region has the DNA TGTGCCAGCAGCTCAAACCCGCAGGGTAAAGCTTTCTTT. It is translated as CASSSNPQGKAFF.

The chain employs TRBV7-9 and TRBJ1-3; perhaps TRBD1 as D (5 bases). The CDR3 has 16 amino acids. Germline lookup yields CDR1 SEHNR and CDR2 FQNEAQ (reference sequence). V lost 5 bases, J lost 4 bases, and 18 bases lay in between. In DNA, the CDR3 is TGTGCCAGCAGCCCCCGGCAGGGAGGACTCGGAAACACCATATATTTT. It yields the protein CASSPRQGGLGNTIYF.

The chain recombines TRBV10-1 with TRBJ1-5; D is perhaps TRBD1 (6 bases). The CDR3 covers 12 residues. Germline V lookup: CDR1 WNHNN, CDR2 SYGVQD (reference sequence). Between the trimmed V and J ends, which lost 6 bases and 5 bases, there was a span of 8 bases. CDR3 residues: CASSAGDQPQHF. For the CDR3, the DNA is TGCGCCAGCAGCGCAGGGGATCAGCCCCAGCATTTT.

The chain recombines TRBV7-2 with TRBJ2-7; 7 bases map to TRBD2. The CDR3 has 15 residues. Unmatched junction bases numbered 6, after V lost 2 bases and J lost 2 bases. Looked up from germline, CDR1 is SGHTA and CDR2 is FQGNSA. CDR3 amino acids: CASSLWDGGTYEQYF. The CDR3 DNA reads as TGTGCCAGCAGCTTATGGGACGGGGGGACCTACGAGCAGTACTTC.

V gene TRBV7-9 combines with J gene TRBJ2-1; 7 nucleotides match TRBD2. The V gene's germline CDR1 is SEHNR and CDR2 FQNEAQ (reference sequence). The CDR3 extends over 13 amino acids. V was pared by 2 bases and J by 8 bases, with 3 bases of the junction left unmatched. CDR3 in DNA: TGTGCCAGCAGCTTAAGGACTAGAGATGAGCAGTTCTTC. It yields the protein CASSLRTRDEQFF.

The chain joins TRBV12-3 or TRBV12-4 to TRBJ1-3; D perhaps matches TRBD1 (5 bases). This CDR3 has 13 residues. The V end was cut by 6 bases, the J end by 4 bases, with 10 bases between. CDR3 coding DNA: TGTGCCAGCAGCCTCGCAGGGGGAAACACCATATATTTT. It specifies CASSLAGGNTIYF.

V usage is TRBV5-5 and J usage is TRBJ1-1; TRBD1 is a possible D gene (5 bases). The CDR3 has 15 amino acids. CDR1 is SGHKS and CDR2 is YYEKEE in the germline V gene (reference sequence). V lost 4 bases to trimming and J lost 0 bases, with 13 bases between them. CDR3 in DNA: TGTGCCAGCAGCCCCTTAGGGGATATGAACACTGAAGCTTTCTTT. Its translation: CASSPLGDMNTEAFF.

On this clone itself: The same CDR3 arises from other DNA sequences in this sample as well. This chain connects TRBV5-5 to TRBJ2-2, with 8 bases aligning to TRBD1. Germline V gives CDR1 SGHKS, CDR2 YYEKEE (reference sequence). The J segment lost 4 bases and the V segment lost 2 bases, leaving 7 bases of the junction unmatched. This CDR3 spans 16 amino acids. Here the CDR3 DNA reads TGTGCCAGCAGCTTCCCAGGGGGCGTCGGCACCGGGGAGCTGTTTTTT. Its translation: CASSFPGGVGTGELFF.

The chain couples TRBV7-8 to TRBJ1-6, with 11 bases identical to TRBD1. The V and J ends lost 3 bases and 1 base, in that order; junction bases with no gene match: 5. CDR3 length: 18 amino acids. CDR1 and CDR2 from the germline V gene are SGHVS and FQNEAQ. CDR3 bases: TGTGCCAGCAGCTTGGGGACAGGGGGTGAATCCTATAATTCACCCCTCCACTTT. Encoded protein: CASSLGTGGESYNSPLHF.

The gene calls are TRBV10-2 and TRBJ2-2; D gene uncertain. Trimming took 9 bases from V and 6 from J, leaving 14 bases between them. CDR1 is WSHSY and CDR2 is SAAADI in the germline V gene. This CDR3 contains 13 residues. CDR3 sequence reads: CARRRVGAGELFF. The CDR3 bases are TGCGCCAGAAGACGAGTGGGCGCCGGGGAGCTGTTTTTT.

The chain carries TRBV6-5 and TRBJ1-1; 7 bases match TRBD1. Germline values: CDR1 MNHEY, CDR2 SVGAGI. The J segment lost 10 bases and the V segment lost 6 bases, leaving 14 bases of the junction unmatched. The CDR3 covers 14 residues. The CDR3 DNA sequence: TGTGCCAGCAGGCCCGACAGGGCCCAAGGGGTAGCTTTCTTT. It translates to CASRPDRAQGVAFF.

The chain joins TRBV28 to TRBJ1-6; D perhaps matches TRBD1 (5 bases). The germline gives CDR1 MDHEN, CDR2 SYDVKM. CDR3 length: 15 amino acids. Trimming removed 6 bases from V and 8 bases from J, with 17 bases in between. The CDR3, as DNA: TGTGCCAGCAGCCCCTACCAGGGAAGGGATTCACCCCTCCACTTT. It yields the protein CASSPYQGRDSPLHF. Full variable domain (rest looked up from reference TRBV28 and TRBJ1-6): DVKVTQSSRYLVKRTGEKVFLECVQDMDHENMFWYRQDPGLGLRLIYFSYDVKMKEKGDIPEGYSVSREKKERFSLILESASTNQTSMYLCASSPYQGRDSPLHFGNGTRLTVT.

This sequence joins TRBV5-6 and TRBJ1-5, with D possibly TRBD1 on 5 matching bases. V lost 2 bases to trimming and J lost 5 bases, with 14 bases between them. Germline V gives CDR1 SGHDT, CDR2 YYEEEE. The CDR3 is made up of 15 amino acids. The CDR3 region has the DNA TGTGCCAGCAGCTTTTATGATTGGGGCTATCAGCCCCAGCATTTT. Protein: CASSFYDWGYQPQHF. The full variable domain, completed using reference TRBV5-6 and TRBJ1-5, is DAGVTQSPTHLIKTRGQQVTLRCSPKSGHDTVSWYQQALGQGPQFIFQYYEEEERQRGNFPDRFSGHQFPNYSSELNVNALLLGDSALYLCASSFYDWGYQPQHFGDGTRLSIL.

The gene calls are TRBV25-1 and TRBJ1-6, with TRBD1 matching over 8 bases. Germline loops: CDR1 MGHDK, CDR2 SYGVNS. V lost 4 bases, J lost 7 bases, and 6 bases stayed unmatched. This CDR3 comprises 15 residues. The CDR3 sequence: CASSASRGRNSPLHF. CDR3 coding DNA: TGTGCCAGCAGTGCCTCCAGGGGGCGAAATTCACCCCTCCACTTT.

The J gene is TRBJ1-4, the V gene TRBV12-3 or TRBV12-4, with D uncertain. The CDR3 has 11 amino acids. Trimming took off 4 bases at V and 6 bases at J, with 3 bases between the two ends. The CDR3 DNA is TGTGCCAGCAGTTCCTATGAAAAACTGTTTTTT. Translated, it gives CASSSYEKLFF.

The count of this clone is one. The chain employs TRBV2 and TRBJ1-3, with a tentative D call TRBD1 (5 bases). With 8 bases removed from V and 0 bases from J, the gap between germline ends came to 14 bases. This CDR3 spans 15 amino acids. From germline, CDR1 is SNHLY and CDR2 FYNNEI. The CDR3 sequence: CASGQGLLSGNTIYF. The CDR3 DNA sequence: TGTGCCAGCGGCCAGGGCCTCCTCTCTGGAAACACCATATATTTT.

This chain joins TRBV2 and TRBJ1-6; D gene ambiguous. This CDR3 has 12 residues. The V and J ends lost 1 base and 14 bases respectively, with 9 bases between them. CDR1 is SNHLY and CDR2 is FYNNEI in the germline V gene. The CDR3 loop reads CASSEGVGSLHF. CDR3 DNA sequence: TGTGCCAGCAGTGAAGGGGTCGGGTCCCTCCACTTT.

The J gene is TRBJ1-2, the V gene TRBV25-1, with D unresolved. Trimming took off 6 bases at V and 6 bases at J, with 11 bases between the two ends. This CDR3 comprises 12 residues. The germline CDR1 and CDR2 sequences are MGHDK and SYGVNS. The CDR3 loop is CASSLVENGYTF. The CDR3 region has the DNA TGTGCCAGCAGCCTTGTAGAGAATGGCTACACCTTC.

The genes are TRBV18 and TRBJ1-2, with a possible D match to TRBD1 (6 bases). Between the trimmed V and J ends, which lost 1 base and 4 bases, there was a span of 13 bases. Germline CDR1 reads KGHSH; CDR2 reads LQKENI. The CDR3 runs to 15 residues. CDR3 residues: CASSPRPGASYGYTF. CDR3 coding DNA: TGTGCCAGCTCACCACGCCCAGGGGCGAGCTATGGCTACACCTTC.

The chain carries TRBV19 and TRBJ1-1, with D maybe TRBD1 (5 bases). Germline values: CDR1 LNHDA, CDR2 SQIVND (reference sequence). There are 15 residues in the CDR3. V was pared by 3 bases and J by 0 bases, with 11 bases between. The CDR3: CASSINGGLNTEAFF. CDR3 DNA: TGTGCCAGTAGTATTAATGGGGGGTTGAACACTGAAGCTTTCTTT. The full variable domain, with the rest looked up from reference TRBV19 and TRBJ1-1, is DGGITQSPKYLFRKEGQNVTLSCEQNLNHDAMYWYRQDPGQGLRLIYYSQIVNDFQKGDIAEGYSVSREKKESFPLTVTSAQKNPTAFYLCASSINGGLNTEAFFGQGTRLTVV.

The chain couples TRBV19 to TRBJ1-1, with TRBD1 as a possible D gene (5 bases). The CDR3 consists of 15 residues. In germline, CDR1 is LNHDA, CDR2 SQIVND (reference sequence). Trimming took off 3 bases at V and 8 bases at J, with 19 bases between the two ends. CDR3 protein: CASSMRGGAAFEAFF. CDR3 DNA sequence: TGTGCCAGTAGTATGCGGGGGGGAGCTGCCTTCGAAGCTTTCTTT.